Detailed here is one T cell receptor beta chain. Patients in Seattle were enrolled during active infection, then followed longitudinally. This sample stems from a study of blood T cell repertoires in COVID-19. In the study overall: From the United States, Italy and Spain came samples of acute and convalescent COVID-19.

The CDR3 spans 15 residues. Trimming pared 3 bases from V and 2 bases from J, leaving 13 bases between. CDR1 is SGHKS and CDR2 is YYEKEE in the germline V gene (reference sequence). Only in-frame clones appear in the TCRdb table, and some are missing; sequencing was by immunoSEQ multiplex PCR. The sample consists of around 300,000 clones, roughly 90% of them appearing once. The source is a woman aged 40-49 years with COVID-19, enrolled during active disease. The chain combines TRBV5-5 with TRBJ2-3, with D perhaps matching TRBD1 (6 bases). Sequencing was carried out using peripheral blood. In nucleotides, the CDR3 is TGTGCCAGCAGCTACAGGGACCTCTACACAGATACGCAGTATTTT. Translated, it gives CASSYRDLYTDTQYF.